The 17 T cell receptor beta chains in this list originate from one sample, sequenced in a study of blood T cell repertoires in COVID-19. Repertoires were generated with immunoSEQ multiplex PCR, while TCRdb's copy carries only in-frame clones and drops some. The sample shows more than 45,000 clones, about 88% of them seen only once. Sequencing was performed on peripheral blood. Receptor source: a human donor with active COVID-19. The donor label of this sample is uncertain.

V and J are TRBV9 and TRBJ2-2, with 7 bases matching TRBD2. After removal of 6 bases from V and 0 bases from J, the junction contained 11 bases not matched to a gene. Germline loops: CDR1 SGDLS, CDR2 YYNGEE. The CDR3 consists of 17 residues. CDR3 sequence (DNA): TGTGCCAGCACCTTAGCGGGCGGGGCCGCGAACACCGGGGAGCTGTTTTTT. As protein: CASTLAGGAANTGELFF.

The chain carries TRBV18 and TRBJ2-2; D perhaps matches TRBD2 (5 bases). CDR3 length: 14 residues. Germline-derived CDR1 and CDR2 are KGHSH and LQKENI. The germline V and J ends were trimmed by 3 bases and 11 bases, with 16 bases remaining between them. Here the CDR3 DNA reads TGTGCCAGCTCACCTGGGGAGTTTGTCTACGAGCTGTTTTTT. Protein product: CASSPGEFVYELFF.

CDR3 DNA: TGTGCCAGCAGCTTAGGAGGGGCTAGCGGGGACACAGATACGCAGTATTTT. Its protein is CASSLGGASGDTDTQYF. The chain uses TRBV7-9 and TRBJ2-3; the match to TRBD2 covers 9 bases. The CDR3 runs 17 residues. In germline, CDR1 is SEHNR, CDR2 FQNEAQ (reference sequence). The V segment lost 1 base and the J segment 2 bases; nucleotides outside the gene matches: 7.

This clone showed up just once. Here the CDR3 DNA reads TGTGCCAGCAGCGCCCCGGACAGGGGGCTGAACGAGCAGTACTTC. Translating it yields CASSAPDRGLNEQYF. This chain joins TRBV7-9 and TRBJ2-7; TRBD1 matches 11 bases. With 5 bases clipped from V and 5 bases from J, the junction kept 8 bases outside the gene matches. CDR1 and CDR2 from the germline V gene are SEHNR and FQNEAQ (reference sequence). The CDR3 is made up of 15 amino acids.

This clone was recorded a few times. V and J are TRBV6-6 and TRBJ2-7, with D maybe TRBD2 (5 bases). V was trimmed by 5 bases and J by 3 bases, leaving 8 bases between them. This CDR3 is built from 12 residues. CDR1 MNHNY and CDR2 SVGAGI come from the germline V gene (reference sequence). CDR3 nucleotides: TGTGCCAGCAGTCCCGGGGACTACGAGCAGTACTTC. Translation gives CASSPGDYEQYF.

The CDR3 protein is CASSYSTTGSYEQYF. The CDR3 DNA reads as TGTGCCAGCAGTTACTCGACTACAGGGTCCTACGAGCAGTACTTC. V and J are TRBV6-6 and TRBJ2-7; D is possibly TRBD1 (6 bases). The length of the CDR3 is 15 residues. Between the trimmed V and J ends, which lost 0 bases and 1 base, there was a span of 10 bases. Per germline, CDR1 MNHNY and CDR2 SVGAGI (reference sequence).

This chain connects TRBV27 to TRBJ2-1; TRBD2 is a possible D gene (6 bases). CDR1 is MNHEY and CDR2 is SMNVEV in the germline V gene (reference sequence). Trimming pared 7 bases from V and 4 bases from J, leaving 20 bases between. This CDR3 is built from 16 residues. Written as DNA, the CDR3 is TGTGCCAGCACCCAAAGCGGGCCTACTTCGTACAATGAGCAGTTCTTC. Its protein is CASTQSGPTSYNEQFF.

The chain is built from TRBV6-6 and TRBJ2-7; 8 positions match TRBD1. With V trimmed by 5 bases and J by 5 bases, 8 bases remained unmatched. The CDR3 extends over 14 amino acids. CDR1 is MNHNY and CDR2 is SVGAGI in the germline V gene (reference sequence). CDR3: CASSKGQGVHEQYF. In DNA form, the CDR3 reads TGTGCCAGCAGTAAAGGACAGGGAGTCCACGAGCAGTACTTC.

The chain uses TRBV30 and TRBJ1-5, with D tentatively TRBD1 (6 bases). CDR3 size: 17 residues. CDR1 is GTSNPN, CDR2 SVGIG, per germline (reference sequence). The germline V and J ends were trimmed by 1 base and 0 bases, with 16 bases remaining between them. CDR3 DNA: TGTGCCTGGAGTGCCGGGACAAGCCTCTATAGCAATCAGCCCCAGCATTTT. This translates into CAWSAGTSLYSNQPQHF. The full variable domain, completed using reference TRBV30 and TRBJ1-5, is SQTIHQWPATLVQPVGSPLSLECTVEGTSNPNLYWYRQAAGRGLQLLFYSVGIGQISSEVPQNLSASRPQDRQFILSSKKLLLSDSGFYLCAWSAGTSLYSNQPQHFGDGTRLSIL.

The J gene is TRBJ2-7, the V gene TRBV2; 7 nucleotides agree with TRBD2. Trimming cost V 2 bases and J 2 bases; bases outside gene matches: 3. The length of the CDR3 is 14 residues. The germline CDR1 and CDR2 sequences are SNHLY and FYNNEI. The CDR3, as DNA: TGTGCCAGCAGTGAACAGCGGGGTGCCTACGAGCAGTACTTC. It yields the protein CASSEQRGAYEQYF.

The CDR3 DNA sequence: TGCGCCAGCAGCTGGGGGACAGGGGATCGGTTCTTC. Protein: CASSWGTGDRFF. The genes are TRBV5-1 and TRBJ2-1; 10 bases align to TRBD1. This CDR3 has 12 amino acids. The germline V gene encodes CDR1 SGHRS and CDR2 YFSETQ. Trimming at V came to 3 bases and at J to 15 bases, leaving 6 bases not matched to a gene.

The chain joins TRBV7-4 to TRBJ1-5; 10 bases match TRBD1. The CDR3 is made up of 17 amino acids. In germline, CDR1 is SGHVT, CDR2 SQSDAQ. V shed 0 bases and J 6 bases; nucleotides not matched to a gene: 8. This CDR3 reads CASSLARDRGKVQPQHF. The CDR3, as DNA: TGTGCCAGCAGCTTAGCGCGGGACAGGGGAAAGGTTCAGCCCCAGCATTTT.

The V gene is TRBV18, the J gene TRBJ1-1; weak D call: TRBD1 (6 bases). CDR1 KGHSH and CDR2 LQKENI come from the germline V gene. This CDR3 contains 16 residues. The V gene lost 6 bases and the J gene lost 0 bases, with 17 bases spanning the gap. The CDR3 bases are TGTGCCAGCTCCCCTCAGGGGCGAGTCATGAACACTGAAGCTTTCTTT. Its protein product is CASSPQGRVMNTEAFF.

The chain couples TRBV19 to TRBJ1-4, with D possibly TRBD1 on 5 matching bases. Germline lookup yields CDR1 LNHDA and CDR2 SQIVND (reference sequence). This CDR3 is 15 amino acids long. The germline V and J ends were trimmed by 5 bases and 0 bases, with 10 bases remaining between them. The CDR3 DNA sequence: TGTGCCAGTAGTCCGACAGCTGCAACTAATGAAAAACTGTTTTTT. Its protein product is CASSPTAATNEKLFF.

This chain joins TRBV5-1 and TRBJ2-5; weak D call: TRBD2 (6 bases). CDR1 is SGHRS, CDR2 YFSETQ, per germline. The CDR3 runs 15 residues. The V end was cut by 4 bases, the J end by 1 base, with 14 bases between. CDR3 sequence reads: CASSPTRAGQETQYF. The CDR3 coding sequence is TGCGCCAGCAGCCCGACTAGGGCAGGCCAAGAGACCCAGTACTTC.

The chain couples TRBV11-2 to TRBJ1-3; D perhaps matches TRBD1 (5 bases). The V end was cut by 1 base, the J end by 9 bases, with 13 bases between. The CDR3 runs to 14 residues. Germline assignment: CDR1 SGHAT and CDR2 FQNNGV. DNA of the CDR3: TGTGCCAGCAGCTTAGGCCGGGGACTTGGCACCATATATTTT. Translated, it gives CASSLGRGLGTIYF. The complete variable domain, with remaining parts taken from reference TRBV11-2 and TRBJ1-3, reads EAGVAQSPRYKIIEKRQSVAFWCNPISGHATLYWYQQILGQGPKLLIQFQNNGVVDDSQLPKDRFSAERLKGVDSTLKIQPAKLEDSAVYLCASSLGRGLGTIYFGEGSWLTVV.

This clone was counted between two and nine times. J is TRBJ2-7 and V is TRBV5-6, with 7 bases identical to TRBD2. Germline V CDR1 and CDR2: SGHDT, YYEEEE. CDR3 length equals 14 residues. V dropped 6 bases and J dropped 5; count of bases not matched to a gene: 11. This CDR3 reads CASTFGWGGDEQYF. The CDR3 coding sequence is TGTGCCAGCACCTTTGGGTGGGGAGGGGACGAGCAGTACTTC.